A single sample is the source of the 8 T cell receptor beta chains below, sequenced in a study of beta chain features in type 1 diabetes. Study findings and constraints: The study found moderately but significantly shorter TCRB CDR3s in all four CD4+ subsets of Type 1 diabetes patients.

Their cognate antigens are unknown. Expressed TCRB transcripts got sequenced, as all isolated RNA was reverse transcribed. Sequenced by immunoSEQ multiplex PCR; TCRdb stores in-frame clones only, minus some. The data show about 160,000 clones, approximately 7.8% seen once. Material for sequencing was central memory CD4+ T cells from blood. Receptors originate from a woman aged 40-49 years with type 1 diabetes.

The V gene is TRBV11-3, the J gene TRBJ2-7; TRBD1 agrees at 7 bases. The CDR3 extends over 15 amino acids. Germline loops: CDR1 SGHNT, CDR2 YENEEA. V was clipped by 1 base and J by 4 bases; unmatched bases: 7. CDR3 amino acids: CASSLGSGTDYEQYF. The CDR3 bases are TGTGCCAGCAGCTTAGGCTCCGGGACAGATTACGAGCAGTACTTC.

The gene calls are TRBV6-6 and TRBJ1-1; 7 bases are shared with TRBD1. Germline V gene data show CDR1 as MNHNY and CDR2 as SVGAGI (reference sequence). The J segment lost 5 bases and the V segment lost 4 bases, leaving 7 bases of the junction unmatched. This CDR3 has 14 residues. The CDR3 DNA reads TGTGCCAGCAGTTCCCCGACAGGGAAGACTGAAGCTTTCTTT. Protein product: CASSSPTGKTEAFF.

The chain recombines TRBV19 with TRBJ1-2, with 7 positions matching TRBD1. The CDR3 runs 13 residues. Germline assignment: CDR1 LNHDA and CDR2 SQIVND (reference sequence). Trimming removed 7 bases from V and 1 base from J; junction bases left unmatched: 3. The CDR3 sequence: CASIQGRNYGYTF. The CDR3 region has the DNA TGTGCCAGTATACAGGGGCGTAACTATGGCTACACCTTC.

This clone has just a few counts. The J gene is TRBJ2-3, the V gene TRBV9, with TRBD1 matching 9 bases. Losses at the gene ends were 0 bases for V and 3 bases for J; bases not matched to a gene: 2. The CDR3 extends over 15 amino acids. Germline V CDR1 and CDR2: SGDLS, YYNGEE. The CDR3 here is CASSVEDRGTDTQYF. CDR3 DNA: TGTGCCAGCAGCGTAGAAGACAGGGGGACAGATACGCAGTATTTT.

The rearrangement links TRBV5-1 to TRBJ1-1, with 8 bases aligning to TRBD1. The germline V gene encodes CDR1 SGHRS and CDR2 YFSETQ. V shed 1 base, J shed 4 bases, and the junction held 3 bases outside the gene matches. CDR3 size: 14 residues. CDR3 loop: CASSLTTGATEAFF. The DNA of the CDR3 is TGCGCCAGCAGCTTGACGACAGGGGCCACTGAAGCTTTCTTT.

The chain couples TRBV4-1 to TRBJ1-2; D possibly corresponds to TRBD1 (5 bases). In germline, CDR1 is MGHRA, CDR2 YSYEKL. The CDR3 has 14 residues. V lost 3 bases and J lost 4, with 12 bases in between. CDR3 sequence (DNA): TGCGCCAGCAGCCATCAGGGTTCCCGCTATGGCTACACCTTC. This translates into CASSHQGSRYGYTF.

This clone came up a few times. This sequence joins TRBV19 and TRBJ2-6; 7 bases fit TRBD1. Germline values: CDR1 LNHDA, CDR2 SQIVND (reference sequence). The CDR3 loop spans 15 amino acids. J gave up 0 bases and V 9 bases, and 5 bases lay outside the gene matches. CDR3: CASRDSGSGANVLTF. CDR3 sequence (DNA): TGTGCCAGCCGGGACAGCGGCTCTGGGGCCAACGTCCTGACTTTC.

The table lists this clone with a few counts. The genes are TRBV4-1 and TRBJ1-1, with D unclear. V gave up 1 base and J gave up 1 base, with 7 bases separating them. This CDR3 has 14 amino acids. Per the germline V gene, CDR1 is MGHRA and CDR2 is YSYEKL. The CDR3 protein is CASSQVGGNTEAFF. For the CDR3, the DNA is TGCGCCAGCAGCCAAGTTGGAGGGAACACTGAAGCTTTCTTT.